This T cell receptor beta chain was sequenced for a study of shared clonotypes between healthy human individuals (TCRdb year 2020). Study-wide context: A few men and two women, aged 18 to 49 years, made up the cohort. For each donor, CD4 naive and CD4 memory were each run on three plates, CD8 naive on two plates, and CD8 memory on one plate. Blood TCR repertoires of roughly five healthy adults were deeply sequenced to estimate repertoire size and the extent of clonotype sharing between individuals. To increase sequencing depth and limit assay-specific biases, TCR repertoire library preparation and sequencing were carried out by different laboratories using diverse techniques. Leukapheresis yielded between about 0.85 and 10 billion PBMCs per donor. General conclusions and limits of the study: Larger estimated clonotype richness was generally found for naive subsets than for memory subsets. Incomplete sequencing was indicated by rarefaction of sorted-subset datasets, despite the large sequencing depth. Because the study included only a small number of donors, the genetic and exposure-history diversity represented was limited. Clonotypes shared by all four sorted-subset donors showed higher generation probabilities than non-shared clonotypes. Sampling was restricted to blood, and TCR repertoires in tissue are likely to differ from TCR repertoires in blood. Based on pairwise subsampling, the degree of clonotype sharing among donors was expected to be affected by sequencing depth. About 4.5% of naive CD4, 3.5% of naive CD8, about 2.5% of memory CD4, and around 0.4% of memory CD8 clonotypes were shared across several donors.

As to this clone: Its antigen is unknown. No base quality information exists; no much larger clone differs at one position.

Donors were healthy HIV-negative adults with no recently reported acute infections or vaccinations. Only Caucasian adults living in Nashville, Tennessee, USA were represented among the donors. Magnetic negative selection was used to enrich CD4+ T cells, after which naive cells were positively selected on CD45RA and the negative fraction became the memory subset. Blood was collected by leukapheresis, and PBMCs were isolated by Ficoll-Histopaque density gradient centrifugation and then cryopreserved in liquid nitrogen vapor phase. Analytical flow cytometry was used to check the purity and quantity of every magnetically sorted T cell population. From each sorted fraction, genomic DNA was isolated and quantified by UV absorbance on a Nanodrop 2000c. For this chain, trimming is 0 bases at the V end and 5 bases at the J end, and the number of junction bases without a gene match is 6. The CDR1 and CDR2 encoded by the germline V gene are LGHNA and YNFKEQ. The CDR3 runs 16 residues from the cysteine to the phenylalanine. Left in the record is the CDR3 DNA by itself, 48 bases read in frame from the first base.

TCR CDR3 regions were amplified from genomic DNA by multiplex PCR using the deep immunoSEQ assay. Extracted genomic DNA from each cell subset was distributed evenly across all wells of several immunoSEQ 96-well plates, and each plate was treated as a replicate. For sorted subsets, about 210 ng of genomic DNA, equivalent to roughly 30,000 T cell genomes, went into each replicate PCR. Purified libraries were quantified with a Qubit 3.0 fluorometer, sized on a Bioanalyzer 2100, and re-quantified with the KAPA Library Quantification kit. Every immunoSEQ 96-well plate was sequenced on a separate single-read 150-cycle Illumina NextSeq 550 flow cell. Per the authors' processing: Because the immunoSEQ output included only junctional sequences and no quality scores, the filtering could not be the same as the filtering used for full-length reads. Sequences were annotated with PyIR, a Python wrapper for IgBLAST v1.9, and V/J genes and CDR3 were assigned using IMGT germline references. Reads with weak V/J assignments (E-value above 1e-6), missing CDR3, stop codons, out-of-frame junctions, or ambiguous translated residues were removed. V3J clonotypes were defined by identical inferred V gene, J gene, and CDR3 amino acid sequence. Percentage overlap between repertoires was computed as shared unique clonotypes divided by the size of the smaller repertoire. Repertoire richness was assessed with RTK rarefaction, the Chao1 estimator, and Recon v2.1 estimates of unobserved clonotypes. Generation probabilities were computed with OLGA for all TCRbeta clonotypes obtained by the gDNA method from a few donors. TCRdb took over this immuneACCESS table, retaining in-frame rearrangements with V and J assigned. Such tables are incomplete; in checked studies, under half of the missing clones stem from an unresolved V gene, and the remainder is unexplained. The V and J calls and clone size are taken from that table; D and trimming were inferred from the DNA. In this sample the table shows about 600,000 clones, roughly 97% of which occur a single time. Clones ranked in the top ten supply around 0.057% of the sample.

Input material: naive CD4+ T cells sorted from blood. This specimen's cell subset or site label, per the study, means: CD45RA+ positively selected. This sequence originates from a woman in her 30s in good health. The chain uses TRBV4-2 and TRBJ2-4, with 8 bases aligning to TRBD1. At the DNA level, the sequence is TGTGCCAGCAGCCAAGAGATCTTGGGACAGGAAAACATTCAGTACTTC. This yields the protein CASSQEILGQENIQYF.